This T cell receptor (beta chain) was captured in a study of blood T cell repertoires in COVID-19. The CDR3 has 14 residues. From germline, CDR1 is SGHAT and CDR2 FQNNGV. V lost 3 bases, J lost 4 bases, and 10 bases lay in between. TCRdb's copy holds only in-frame clones and misses some; the assay was immunoSEQ multiplex PCR. The table has roughly 120,000 clones, less than 75% seen once. This clone was counted once. This sequence joins TRBV11-2 and TRBJ1-5; TRBD1 might be the D (5 bases). Sequenced material: peripheral blood. The TCR sequence derives from a human donor with acute or convalescent COVID-19. The donor label of this sample is uncertain. The CDR3, as DNA: TGTGCCAGCAGCTTTACCGGGGGAAATCAGCCCCAGCATTTT. Encoded protein: CASSFTGGNQPQHF.